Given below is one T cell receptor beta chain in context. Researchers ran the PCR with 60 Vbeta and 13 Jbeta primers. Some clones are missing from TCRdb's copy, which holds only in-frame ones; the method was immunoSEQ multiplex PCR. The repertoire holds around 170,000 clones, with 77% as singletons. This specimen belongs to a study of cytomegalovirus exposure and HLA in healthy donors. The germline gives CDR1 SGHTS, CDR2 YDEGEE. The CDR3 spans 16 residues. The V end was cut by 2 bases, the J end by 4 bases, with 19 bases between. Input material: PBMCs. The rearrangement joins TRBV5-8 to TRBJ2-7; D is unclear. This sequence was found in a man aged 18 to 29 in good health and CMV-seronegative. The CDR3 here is CASSFTTSPRLYEQYF. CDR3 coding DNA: TGTGCCAGCAGCTTTACGACCAGCCCCCGACTTTACGAGCAGTACTTC.